Below are 9 T cell receptor beta chains sequenced from a single sample in a study of blood T cell repertoires in COVID-19. Assay: immunoSEQ multiplex PCR; the TCRdb copy retains only in-frame clones and omits some. Seen here are 400,000 to 550,000 clones, nearly 90% observed once, and the top ten hold about 2%. The material sequenced was PBMCs or T cells enriched from blood (not recorded which). Receptors were obtained from a woman aged 18-30 years with acute COVID-19.

The rearrangement links TRBV28 to TRBJ1-4; unclear D gene. Germline V gene lookup returns CDR1 MDHEN and CDR2 SYDVKM. The V end was cut by 2 bases, the J end by 12 bases, with 7 bases between. The CDR3 covers 11 residues. The CDR3 region is CASSLTFELFF. As DNA, the CDR3 is TGTGCCAGCAGTTTAACTTTTGAACTGTTTTTT.

The chain couples TRBV27 to TRBJ1-6; 7 nucleotides align to TRBD1. In germline, CDR1 is MNHEY, CDR2 SMNVEV (reference sequence). V gave up 6 bases and J gave up 9 bases; unmatched junction bases: 8. The CDR3 runs 14 residues. The CDR3: CASRRDSFTSPLHF. The CDR3 nucleotides are TGTGCCAGCAGAAGGGACAGCTTTACTTCACCCCTCCACTTT.

The V gene is TRBV10-1, the J gene TRBJ2-1, with TRBD2 matching over 10 bases. The J segment lost 7 bases and the V segment lost 3 bases, leaving 3 bases of the junction unmatched. The germline gives CDR1 WNHNN, CDR2 SYGVQD (reference sequence). This CDR3 has 14 amino acids. The CDR3 spells CASSESGGANEQFF. Here the CDR3 DNA reads TGCGCCAGCAGTGAAAGCGGGGGGGCAAATGAGCAGTTCTTC.

This chain connects TRBV28 to TRBJ1-4; 9 nucleotides match TRBD1. V lost 5 bases and J lost 7; bases outside the gene matches: 5. Germline CDR1 is MDHEN and CDR2 is SYDVKM. The CDR3 has 14 residues. The CDR3 DNA is TGTGCCAGCAGTACAGGGGGCGGGGGTGAAAAACTGTTTTTT. It specifies CASSTGGGGEKLFF. The entire variable domain, with the rest obtained from reference TRBV28 and TRBJ1-4, is as follows: DVKVTQSSRYLVKRTGEKVFLECVQDMDHENMFWYRQDPGLGLRLIYFSYDVKMKEKGDIPEGYSVSREKKERFSLILESASTNQTSMYLCASSTGGGGEKLFFGSGTQLSVL.

The rearrangement links TRBV9 to TRBJ2-2, with no clear D. The CDR3 is 15 residues long. Germline loops: CDR1 SGDLS, CDR2 YYNGEE. V lost 2 bases and J 0 bases, leaving 8 bases between the germline ends. CDR3 DNA: TGTGCCAGCAGCGTTACCAGGACGAACACCGGGGAGCTGTTTTTT. This translates into CASSVTRTNTGELFF.

The chain couples TRBV9 to TRBJ2-7; possible D gene TRBD2, 7 bases. The germline V and J ends were trimmed by 3 bases and 0 bases, with 16 bases remaining between them. The CDR3 loop spans 16 amino acids. Germline lookup yields CDR1 SGDLS and CDR2 YYNGEE. CDR3 residues: CASSAGGGASSYEQYF. The DNA for the CDR3 is TGTGCCAGCAGCGCTGGAGGGGGGGCGAGCTCCTACGAGCAGTACTTC.

This clone is judged medium-sized. V usage is TRBV7-2 and J usage is TRBJ1-3; D call uncertain. Trimming removed 1 base from V and 0 bases from J, with 10 bases in between. This CDR3 spans 16 amino acids. Germline values: CDR1 SGHTA, CDR2 FQGNSA. The CDR3 nucleotides read TGTGCCAGCAGCTTAGGGTTCGGTGGCTCTGGAAACACCATATATTTT. Translated, it gives CASSLGFGGSGNTIYF.

A single count supports this clone. V is TRBV2 and J is TRBJ1-3, with D possibly TRBD1 on 5 matching bases. CDR3 size: 16 residues. In germline, CDR1 is SNHLY, CDR2 FYNNEI. The germline V and J ends were trimmed by 10 bases and 0 bases, with 19 bases remaining between them. The CDR3 bases are TGTGCCACACGGGGAGGGGACCGCAGCTCTGGAAACACCATATATTTT. This codes for CATRGGDRSSGNTIYF.

This chain uses TRBV19 with TRBJ1-1, with 8 positions matching TRBD1. CDR1 and CDR2 from the germline V gene are LNHDA and SQIVND (reference sequence). The CDR3 contains 16 residues. V was clipped by 3 bases and J by 0 bases; unmatched bases: 6. The CDR3 DNA sequence: TGTGCCAGTAGTATCCTCGGACAGGGAGTGAACACTGAAGCTTTCTTT. The encoded protein is CASSILGQGVNTEAFF.